Included here is one T cell receptor (beta chain) sequence, with context. Its antigen is as yet unknown. Sequencing was performed with immunoSEQ multiplex PCR; in TCRdb, only in-frame clones are kept and a portion is missing. The sample consists of about 680,000 clones, 70% to 90% of them appearing once. The data originate from a study of Ad26.COV2.S vaccination and SARS-CoV-2 variants. Background on the study: Among those in the COV1001 Ad26.COV2.S trial arm was the donor. Each vaccinee took Ad26.COV2.S intramuscularly, once or twice 56 days apart.

Study-level points and caveats: Breadth and depth estimates from TCRs may understate total T cell responses.

Deletions cut 3 bases from V and 6 bases from J, with 5 bases between. The CDR3 sequence is 12 residues long. Germline V lookup: CDR1 LGHNA, CDR2 YNFKEQ. Stated treatment: 15 to 20 received Ad26.COV2.S at low or high dose, single or two shots; several received placebo; per-sample allocation not given. Samples came from day 63 after the first vaccine or placebo injection. Recruitment in Boston yielded a donor of adult age, 18-55 years. The chain has TRBV4-2 and TRBJ1-4, with D hard to call. The sample here was peripheral blood, taken in a trial of Ad26.COV2.S vaccine versus placebo. The clonotype comes from a person aged 18-65 years who received the Ad26.COV2.S COVID-19 vaccine or a placebo. This chain's CDR3 is CASSQLDEKLFF. DNA for the CDR3: TGTGCCAGCAGCCAGCTTGATGAAAAACTGTTTTTT.